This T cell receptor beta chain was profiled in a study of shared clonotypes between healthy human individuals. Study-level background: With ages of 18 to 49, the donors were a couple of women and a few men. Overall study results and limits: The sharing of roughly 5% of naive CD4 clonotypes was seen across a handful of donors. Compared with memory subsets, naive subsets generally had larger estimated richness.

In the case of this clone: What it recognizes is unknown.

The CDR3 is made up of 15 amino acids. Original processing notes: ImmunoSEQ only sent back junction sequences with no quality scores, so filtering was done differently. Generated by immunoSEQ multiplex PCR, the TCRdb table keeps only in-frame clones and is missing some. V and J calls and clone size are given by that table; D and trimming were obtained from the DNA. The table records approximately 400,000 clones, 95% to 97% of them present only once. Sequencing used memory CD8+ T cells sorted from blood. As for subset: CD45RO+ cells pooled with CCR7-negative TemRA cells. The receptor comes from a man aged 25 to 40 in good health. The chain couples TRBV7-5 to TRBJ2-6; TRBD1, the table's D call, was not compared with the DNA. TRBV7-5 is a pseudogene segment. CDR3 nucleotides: TGTGCCAGAAACCGTAGACAAAGTCGGGCCAACGTCCTGACTTTC. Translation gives CARNRRQSRANVLTF.